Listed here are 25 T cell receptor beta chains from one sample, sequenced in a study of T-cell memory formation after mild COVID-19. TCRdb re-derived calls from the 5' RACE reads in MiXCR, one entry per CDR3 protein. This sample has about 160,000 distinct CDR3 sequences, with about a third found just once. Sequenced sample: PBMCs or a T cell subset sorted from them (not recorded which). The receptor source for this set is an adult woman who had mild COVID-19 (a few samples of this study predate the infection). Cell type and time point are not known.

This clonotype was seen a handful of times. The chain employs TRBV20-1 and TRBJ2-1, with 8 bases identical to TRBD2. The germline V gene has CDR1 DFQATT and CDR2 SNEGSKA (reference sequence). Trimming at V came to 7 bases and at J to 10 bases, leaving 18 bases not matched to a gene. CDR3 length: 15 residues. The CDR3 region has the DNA TGCAGTGTCCCACCGCCTAGCGGGTGGACTCGGGAGCAGTTCTTC. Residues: CSVPPPSGWTREQFF.

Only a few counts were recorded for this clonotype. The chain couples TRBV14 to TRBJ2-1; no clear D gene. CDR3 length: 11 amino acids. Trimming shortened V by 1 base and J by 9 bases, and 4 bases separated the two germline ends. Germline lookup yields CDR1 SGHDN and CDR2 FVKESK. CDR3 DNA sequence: TGTGCCAGCAGCCAAGGTCCTGAGCAGTTCTTC. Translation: CASSQGPEQFF.

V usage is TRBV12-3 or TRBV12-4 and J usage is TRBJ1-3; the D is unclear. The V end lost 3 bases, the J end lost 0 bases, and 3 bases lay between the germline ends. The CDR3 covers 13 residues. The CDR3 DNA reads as TGTGCCAGCAGTTTTAGCTCTGGAAACACCATATATTTT. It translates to CASSFSSGNTIYF.

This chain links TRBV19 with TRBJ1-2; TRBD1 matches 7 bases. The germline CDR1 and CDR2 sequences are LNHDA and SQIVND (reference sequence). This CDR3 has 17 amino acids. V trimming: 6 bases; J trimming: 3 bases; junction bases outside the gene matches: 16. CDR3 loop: CASRALEPGQLYYGYTF. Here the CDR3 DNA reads TGTGCCAGTAGAGCGCTCGAACCGGGACAGCTTTACTATGGCTACACCTTC.

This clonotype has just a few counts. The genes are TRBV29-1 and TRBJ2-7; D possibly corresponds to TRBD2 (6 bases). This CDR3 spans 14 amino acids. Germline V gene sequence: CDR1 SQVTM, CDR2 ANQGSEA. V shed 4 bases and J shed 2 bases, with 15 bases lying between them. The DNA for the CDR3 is TGCAGCGTTGTGGGTGGGGGGATAACCTACGAGCAGTACTTC. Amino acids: CSVVGGGITYEQYF.

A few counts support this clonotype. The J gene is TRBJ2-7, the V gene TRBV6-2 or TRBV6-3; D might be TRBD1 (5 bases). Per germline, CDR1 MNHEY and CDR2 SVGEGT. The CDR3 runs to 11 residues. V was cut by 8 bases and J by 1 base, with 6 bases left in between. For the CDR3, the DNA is TGTGCCAGCGCAGGGTCCTACGAGCAGTACTTC. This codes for CASAGSYEQYF.

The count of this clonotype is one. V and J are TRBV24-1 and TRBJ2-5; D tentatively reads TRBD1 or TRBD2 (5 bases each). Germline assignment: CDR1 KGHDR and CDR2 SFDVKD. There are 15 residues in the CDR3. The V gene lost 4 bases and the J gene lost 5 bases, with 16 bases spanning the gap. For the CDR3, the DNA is TGTGCCACCAGTGAGCCTTCCGGGACGGCGGAGACCCAGTACTTC. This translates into CATSEPSGTAETQYF.

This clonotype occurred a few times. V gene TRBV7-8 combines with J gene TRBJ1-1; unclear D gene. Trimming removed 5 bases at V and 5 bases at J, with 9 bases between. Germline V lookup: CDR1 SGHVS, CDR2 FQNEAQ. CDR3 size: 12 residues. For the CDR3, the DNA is TGTGCCAGCAGCCGGCGTGGTACTGAAGCTTTCTTT. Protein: CASSRRGTEAFF.

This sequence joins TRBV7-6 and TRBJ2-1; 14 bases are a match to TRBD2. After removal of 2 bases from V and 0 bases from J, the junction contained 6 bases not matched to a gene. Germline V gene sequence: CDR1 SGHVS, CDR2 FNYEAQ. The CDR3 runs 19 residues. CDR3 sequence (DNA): TGTGCCAGCAGCTTACCGGGACTAGCGGGAGATAGCTCCTACAATGAGCAGTTCTTC. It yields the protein CASSLPGLAGDSSYNEQFF.

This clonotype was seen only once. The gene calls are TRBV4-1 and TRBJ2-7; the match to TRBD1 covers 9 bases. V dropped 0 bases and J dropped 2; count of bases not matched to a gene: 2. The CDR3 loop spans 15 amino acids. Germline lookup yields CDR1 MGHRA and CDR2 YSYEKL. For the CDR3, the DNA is TGCGCCAGCAGCCAAGAAGGGACAGGGACCTACGAGCAGTACGTC. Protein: CASSQEGTGTYEQYV.

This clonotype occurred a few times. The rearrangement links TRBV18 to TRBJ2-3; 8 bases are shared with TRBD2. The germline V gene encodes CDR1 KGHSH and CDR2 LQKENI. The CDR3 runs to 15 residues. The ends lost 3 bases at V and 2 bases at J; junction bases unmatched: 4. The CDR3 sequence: CASSPGLAHTDTQYF. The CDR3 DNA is TGTGCCAGCTCACCCGGACTAGCCCACACAGATACGCAGTATTTT.

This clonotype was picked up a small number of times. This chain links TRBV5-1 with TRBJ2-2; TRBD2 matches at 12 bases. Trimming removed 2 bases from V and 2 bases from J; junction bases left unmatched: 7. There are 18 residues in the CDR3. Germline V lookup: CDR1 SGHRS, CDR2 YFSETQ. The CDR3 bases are TGCGCCAGCAGCTTTGGGCTAGCGGGAGGGCCCAACACCGGGGAGCTGTTTTTT. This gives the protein CASSFGLAGGPNTGELFF. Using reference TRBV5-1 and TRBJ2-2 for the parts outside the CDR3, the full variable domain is KAGVTQTPRYLIKTRGQQVTLSCSPISGHRSVSWYQQTPGQGLQFLFEYFSETQRNKGNFPGRFSGRQFSNSRSEMNVSTLELGDSALYLCASSFGLAGGPNTGELFFGEGSRLTVL.

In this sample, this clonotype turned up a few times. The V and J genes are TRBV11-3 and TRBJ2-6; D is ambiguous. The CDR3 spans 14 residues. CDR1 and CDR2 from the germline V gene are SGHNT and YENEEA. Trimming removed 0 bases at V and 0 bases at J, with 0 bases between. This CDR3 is CASSLDSGANVLTF. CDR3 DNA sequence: TGTGCCAGCAGCTTAGACTCTGGGGCCAACGTCCTGACTTTC.

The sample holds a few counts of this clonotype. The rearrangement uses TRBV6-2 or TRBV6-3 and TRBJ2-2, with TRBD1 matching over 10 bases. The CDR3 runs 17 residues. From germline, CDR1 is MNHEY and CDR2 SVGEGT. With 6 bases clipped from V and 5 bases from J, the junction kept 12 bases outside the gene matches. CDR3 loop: CASRTTLGQGKTGELFF. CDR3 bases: TGTGCCAGCAGGACTACTTTGGGACAGGGGAAGACCGGGGAGCTGTTTTTT.

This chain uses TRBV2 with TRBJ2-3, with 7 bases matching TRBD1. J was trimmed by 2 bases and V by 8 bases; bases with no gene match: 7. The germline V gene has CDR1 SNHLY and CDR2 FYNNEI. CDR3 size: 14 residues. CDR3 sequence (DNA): TGTGCCAGCGGACGACAGGGCCTCACAGATACGCAGTATTTT. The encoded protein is CASGRQGLTDTQYF.

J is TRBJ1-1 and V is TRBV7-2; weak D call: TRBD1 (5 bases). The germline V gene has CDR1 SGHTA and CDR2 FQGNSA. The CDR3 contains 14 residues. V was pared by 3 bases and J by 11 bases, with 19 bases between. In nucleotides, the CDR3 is TGTGCCAGCAGCTTCTGGGGCGCGGCGCTCTTCGCTTTCTTT. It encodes CASSFWGAALFAFF.

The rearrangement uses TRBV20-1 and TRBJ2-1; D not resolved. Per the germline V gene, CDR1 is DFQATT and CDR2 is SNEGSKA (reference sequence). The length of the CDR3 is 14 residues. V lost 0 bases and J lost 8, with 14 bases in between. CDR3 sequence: CSARDPASFHEQFF. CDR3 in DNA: TGCAGTGCTAGAGATCCGGCCAGCTTCCATGAGCAGTTCTTC.

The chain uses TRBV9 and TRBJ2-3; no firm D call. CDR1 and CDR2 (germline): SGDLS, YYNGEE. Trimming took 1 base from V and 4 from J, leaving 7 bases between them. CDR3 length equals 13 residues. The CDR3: CASSVQVSDTQYF. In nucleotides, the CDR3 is TGTGCCAGCAGCGTACAGGTCTCAGATACGCAGTATTTT.

The CDR3 DNA reads TGCGCCAGCAGCCAAGATAGTCCGTGGGGCGGAAAGAACACTGAAGCTTTCTTT. This translates into CASSQDSPWGGKNTEAFF. This sequence joins TRBV4-1 and TRBJ1-1; D possibly corresponds to TRBD1 (5 bases). This CDR3 has 18 residues. Looked up from germline, CDR1 is MGHRA and CDR2 is YSYEKL. Trimming took 0 bases from V and 1 from J, leaving 18 bases between them.

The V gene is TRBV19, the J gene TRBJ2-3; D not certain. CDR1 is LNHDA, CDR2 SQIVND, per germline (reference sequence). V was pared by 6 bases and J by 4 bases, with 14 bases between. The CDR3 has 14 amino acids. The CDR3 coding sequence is TGTGCCAGTAGCTCAAAGCGAGCCCCAGATACGCAGTATTTT. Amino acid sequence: CASSSKRAPDTQYF.

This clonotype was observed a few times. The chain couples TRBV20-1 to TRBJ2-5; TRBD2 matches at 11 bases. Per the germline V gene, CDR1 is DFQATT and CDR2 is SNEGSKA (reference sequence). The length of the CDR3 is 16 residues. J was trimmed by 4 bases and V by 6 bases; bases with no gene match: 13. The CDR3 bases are TGCAGTGCCTCCGGGGTAGCGGGGGGGCGAGGAGAGACCCAGTACTTC. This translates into CSASGVAGGRGETQYF.

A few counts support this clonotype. CDR3: CASSHSSGSSYEQYF. DNA of the CDR3: TGTGCCAGCAGCCATTCTAGCGGGAGTTCCTACGAGCAGTACTTC. The genes are TRBV3-1 and TRBJ2-7, with 10 bases that match TRBD2. Trimming took 3 bases from V and 1 from J; bases not matched to a gene: 3. Germline V CDR1 and CDR2: LGHDT, YNNKEL (reference sequence). CDR3 length: 15 amino acids.

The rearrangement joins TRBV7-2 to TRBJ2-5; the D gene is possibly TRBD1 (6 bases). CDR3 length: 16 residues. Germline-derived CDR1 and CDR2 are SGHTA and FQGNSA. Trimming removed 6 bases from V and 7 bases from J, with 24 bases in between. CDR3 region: CASSRTGPSNSGTQYF. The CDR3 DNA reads TGTGCCAGCAGTCGCACAGGGCCCTCCAACTCTGGGACCCAGTACTTC.

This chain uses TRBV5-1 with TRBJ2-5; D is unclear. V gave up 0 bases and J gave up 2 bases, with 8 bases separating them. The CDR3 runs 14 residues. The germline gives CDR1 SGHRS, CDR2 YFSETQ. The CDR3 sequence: CASSLVEQQETQYF. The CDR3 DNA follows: TGCGCCAGCAGCTTGGTAGAACAGCAAGAGACCCAGTACTTC.

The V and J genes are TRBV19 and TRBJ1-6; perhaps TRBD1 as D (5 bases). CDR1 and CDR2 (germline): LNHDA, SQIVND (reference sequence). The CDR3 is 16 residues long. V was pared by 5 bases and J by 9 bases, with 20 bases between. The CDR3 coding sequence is TGTGCCAGTAGTGCTGGCCCGCAGGGCCTATCTTCACCCCTCCACTTT. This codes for CASSAGPQGLSSPLHF.